The T cell receptor beta chain under discussion was sequenced for a study of blood T cell repertoires in COVID-19. As for the study in general: Samples taken during acute and convalescent COVID-19 were collected in the United States, Italy and Spain. T cells, B-cell-depleted T cells, or PBMCs provided the cDNA or gDNA that served as material.

Authors' data handling: Amplification from reference gene primers served as the basis for estimated nucleated cell counts. Clones were sequenced by immunoSEQ multiplex PCR, and TCRdb holds only the in-frame ones, with some missing. V, J and clone size are those of that table, while D and trimming were read from the DNA. This table has around 200,000 clones, 90% appearing once. Trimming took 3 bases from V and 7 from J, leaving 7 bases between them. This CDR3 is 11 amino acids long. Germline assignment: CDR1 LNHNV and CDR2 YYDKDF (reference sequence). The sample consisted of peripheral blood. The receptor comes from a man over 45 with acute or convalescent COVID-19. This sequence joins TRBV15 and TRBJ2-7, with D hard to call. The CDR3: CATSRGREQYF. The CDR3 DNA is TGTGCCACCAGCAGGGGCCGGGAGCAGTACTTC.